This T cell receptor beta chain was sequenced for a study of blood T cell repertoires in COVID-19. Produced via immunoSEQ multiplex PCR; TCRdb's table is partial and in-frame only. This table has hundreds of thousands of clones, around 84% appearing once. The clonotype was recovered from a woman between 40 and 50 years old with acute COVID-19. Material for sequencing was PBMCs or T cells enriched from blood (not recorded which).

The CDR3 here is CAIGRGSSYEQYF. In DNA, the CDR3 is TGTGCCATAGGGCGGGGCAGCTCCTACGAGCAGTACTTC. V usage is TRBV10-3 and J usage is TRBJ2-7, with D tentatively TRBD2 (6 bases). Trimming removed 9 bases at V and 0 bases at J, with 12 bases between. Germline CDR1 is ENHRY and CDR2 is SYGVKD. The CDR3 sequence is 13 residues long.